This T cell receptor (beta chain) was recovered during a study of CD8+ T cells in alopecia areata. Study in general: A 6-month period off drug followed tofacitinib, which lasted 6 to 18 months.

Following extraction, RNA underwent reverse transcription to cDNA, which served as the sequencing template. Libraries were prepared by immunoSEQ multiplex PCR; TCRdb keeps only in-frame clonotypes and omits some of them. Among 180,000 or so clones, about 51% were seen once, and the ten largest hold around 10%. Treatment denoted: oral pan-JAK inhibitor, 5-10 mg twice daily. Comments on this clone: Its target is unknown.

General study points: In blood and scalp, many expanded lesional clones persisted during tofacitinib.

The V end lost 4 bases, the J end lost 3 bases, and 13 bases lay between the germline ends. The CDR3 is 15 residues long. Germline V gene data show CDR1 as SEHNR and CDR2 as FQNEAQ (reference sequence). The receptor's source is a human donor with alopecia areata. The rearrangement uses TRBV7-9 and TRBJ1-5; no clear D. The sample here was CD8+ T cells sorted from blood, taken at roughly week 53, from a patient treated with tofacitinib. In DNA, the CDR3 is TGTGCCAGCAGCTCAGAGGCAGTATACAATCAGCCCCAGCATTTT. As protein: CASSSEAVYNQPQHF.